Each of the 30 T cell receptor beta chains below was sequenced from the same sample in a study of radiotherapy plus CTLA-4 blockade in lung cancer (dated 2018 in TCRdb). The library was obtained by the immunoSEQ multiplex PCR assay. Imported from immuneACCESS, the table was reduced by TCRdb to in-frame sequences with V and J called. These copies leave out some clones; in studies compared against another copy, an unresolved V gene accounts for under half, and the cause of the remainder is not known. Within this sample are 90,000 to 150,000 clones, with 65% to 85% of them counted one time only. In total, the top ten clones hold over 4% of the sample. Source: peripheral blood, taken from a patient treated with radiotherapy plus ipilimumab. These TCRs come from a human donor with non-small cell lung cancer who had a partial response to radiotherapy plus ipilimumab.

The rearrangement joins TRBV30 to TRBJ1-2, with D perhaps TRBD1 (5 bases). Germline assignment: CDR1 GTSNPN and CDR2 SVGIG (reference sequence). V lost 2 bases and J 8 bases, leaving 12 bases between the germline ends. The CDR3 is made up of 12 amino acids. The CDR3 loop is CAWSPGGRGYTF. The CDR3 DNA reads TGTGCCTGGAGTCCTGGGGGGAGAGGCTACACCTTC.

V and J are TRBV28 and TRBJ2-7, with 7 bases identical to TRBD1. V dropped 5 bases and J dropped 6; count of bases not matched to a gene: 7. CDR3 length: 13 residues. From germline, CDR1 is MDHEN and CDR2 SYDVKM. Written as DNA, the CDR3 is TGTGCCAGCAGTACACAAACAGGGGTCGAGCAGTACGTC. Amino acids: CASSTQTGVEQYV.

This clone was observed a few times. The chain recombines TRBV7-9 with TRBJ1-2, with D hard to call. Trimming shortened V by 5 bases and J by 8 bases, and 15 bases separated the two germline ends. This CDR3 contains 13 residues. In germline, CDR1 is SEHNR, CDR2 FQNEAQ (reference sequence). The chain's CDR3 is CASSLGRWVGYTF. The CDR3 bases are TGTGCCAGCAGCCTAGGGAGGTGGGTCGGCTACACCTTC.

The chain employs TRBV28 and TRBJ1-4; D gene ambiguous. CDR3 length: 13 residues. Germline CDR1 MDHEN, CDR2 SYDVKM. Trimming stripped 8 bases from V and 5 bases from J, with 12 bases between. The CDR3 loop is CASGGLFNEKLFF. The CDR3 region has the DNA TGTGCCAGCGGAGGACTGTTCAATGAAAAACTGTTTTTT.

CDR3 sequence reads: CASSGLTDEQYV. CDR3 coding DNA: TGTGCCAGCAGTGGACTAACGGACGAGCAGTACGTC. This chain joins TRBV2 and TRBJ2-7; a possible D gene is TRBD2 (5 bases). V was clipped by 4 bases and J by 5 bases, with 9 bases between them. Germline V gives CDR1 SNHLY, CDR2 FYNNEI. CDR3 length: 12 amino acids.

This clone was found a few times. The chain recombines TRBV2 with TRBJ1-4, with D uncertain. Between the trimmed V and J ends, which lost 11 bases and 0 bases, there was a span of 10 bases. CDR1 is SNHLY, CDR2 FYNNEI, per germline. This CDR3 has 13 residues. The CDR3 DNA follows: TGTGCCCAAAACCGGGCAACTAATGAAAAACTGTTTTTT. As protein: CAQNRATNEKLFF.

The J gene is TRBJ1-2, the V gene TRBV15, with 9 bases fitting TRBD1. The CDR3 consists of 15 residues. Trimming at V came to 3 bases and at J to 4 bases, leaving 6 bases not matched to a gene. Germline V gene lookup returns CDR1 LNHNV and CDR2 YYDKDF (reference sequence). Here the CDR3 DNA reads TGTGCCACCAGCAGCCCCGGGACAGGGACCTATGGCTACACCTTC. Translating gives CATSSPGTGTYGYTF.

The chain uses TRBV7-9 and TRBJ2-5, with 7 bases that match TRBD1. The DNA end lines up better with TRBJ2-7; the J call may be wrong. Germline CDR1 SEHNR, CDR2 FQNEAQ (reference sequence). This CDR3 region has 15 residues. The CDR3 spells CASSPPFRQGNEQYF. In DNA form, the CDR3 reads TGTGCCAGCAGCCCACCCTTCCGACAGGGCAACGAGCAGTACTTC.

The V call is TRBV4-1, the J call TRBJ1-5, with a weak D call TRBD1 (6 bases). CDR3 length equals 17 residues. CDR1 and CDR2 (germline): MGHRA, YSYEKL. Between the trimmed V and J ends, which lost 4 bases and 1 base, there was a span of 17 bases. The CDR3 spells CASSPQPQGRSNQPQHF. In nucleotides, the CDR3 is TGCGCCAGCAGCCCCCAGCCCCAGGGGAGAAGCAATCAGCCCCAGCATTTT.

V is TRBV12-5 and J is TRBJ2-2; 13 bases are shared with TRBD2. In germline, CDR1 is LGHNT, CDR2 FRNRAP. The length of the CDR3 is 17 residues. J lost 6 bases, V lost 3 bases, and 7 bases had no gene match. The chain's CDR3 is CASGLWTSGSVAGELFF. Here the CDR3 DNA reads TGTGCTAGTGGTTTATGGACTAGCGGGAGTGTGGCCGGGGAGCTGTTTTTT.

The chain links TRBV25-1 to TRBJ1-1; 9 bases align to TRBD1. The CDR3 is made up of 15 amino acids. J gave up 4 bases and V 8 bases, and 11 bases lay outside the gene matches. CDR1 and CDR2 (germline): MGHDK, SYGVNS. The CDR3 is CASQKQGARVTEAFF. DNA for the CDR3: TGTGCCAGCCAGAAACAGGGGGCGCGAGTCACTGAAGCTTTCTTT. Based on the CDR3 plus reference TRBV25-1 and TRBJ1-1, the full variable domain is EADIYQTPRYLVIGTGKKITLECSQTMGHDKMYWYQQDPGMELHLIHYSYGVNSTEKGDLSSESTVSRIRTEHFPLTLESARPSHTSQYLCASQKQGARVTEAFFGQGTRLTVV.

The V and J genes are TRBV7-2 and TRBJ2-5; a weak D match, TRBD1 (6 bases). Trimming cost V 3 bases and J 2 bases, with 13 bases left between them. In germline, CDR1 is SGHTA, CDR2 FQGNSA. CDR3 length equals 15 residues. The CDR3 loop reads CASSFQGQLQETQYF. In DNA form, the CDR3 reads TGTGCCAGCAGCTTCCAAGGACAGCTACAAGAGACCCAGTACTTC.

This clone showed up just once. The V and J genes are TRBV27 and TRBJ2-7; 14 positions agree with TRBD2. Looked up from germline, CDR1 is MNHEY and CDR2 is SMNVEV (reference sequence). CDR3 length: 15 residues. The ends lost 4 bases at V and 2 bases at J; junction bases unmatched: 1. In DNA, the CDR3 is TGTGCCAGCAGTTGGGGACTAGCGGGAGCCTACGAGCAGTACTTC. Translation gives CASSWGLAGAYEQYF.

The chain recombines TRBV5-1 with TRBJ1-2; possible D gene TRBD1, 6 bases. Trimming took off 3 bases at V and 8 bases at J, with 20 bases between the two ends. The CDR3 runs to 15 residues. CDR1 and CDR2 from the germline V gene are SGHRS and YFSETQ. CDR3 residues: CASSWEGTPDRGYTF. The CDR3 nucleotides are TGCGCCAGCAGCTGGGAGGGGACACCTGATCGGGGCTACACCTTC.

This clone was counted between two and nine times. The chain combines TRBV10-3 with TRBJ1-4; 7 positions match TRBD1. The germline gives CDR1 ENHRY, CDR2 SYGVKD. There are 11 residues in the CDR3. V lost 10 bases, J lost 5 bases, and 1 base stayed unmatched. CDR3 DNA sequence: TGTGCCACGGGACAGAATGAAAAACTGTTTTTT. This encodes CATGQNEKLFF.

This clone was observed at least ten times. The V call is TRBV5-1, the J call TRBJ2-1, with D possibly being TRBD2 (5 bases). The CDR3 is 15 amino acids. Germline-derived CDR1 and CDR2 are SGHRS and YFSETQ. V was pared by 4 bases and J by 7 bases, with 18 bases between. The CDR3 bases are TGCGCCAGCAGCCCTCTAGCTTCCGGGCCTAATGAGCAGTTCTTC. Translation gives CASSPLASGPNEQFF.

The chain carries TRBV5-5 and TRBJ1-2, with D hard to call. Trimming pared 4 bases from V and 8 bases from J, leaving 15 bases between. The CDR3 is made up of 13 amino acids. The germline gives CDR1 SGHKS, CDR2 YYEKEE (reference sequence). CDR3 in DNA: TGTGCCAGCAGCCTCACAGTGCCCCTCGGCTACACCTTC. It is translated as CASSLTVPLGYTF.

This clone has just one count. The rearrangement uses TRBV7-8 and TRBJ2-7; TRBD1 aligns across 7 bases. The CDR3 contains 12 residues. V lost 3 bases to trimming and J lost 6 bases; unmatched junction nucleotides: 2. Germline V gene lookup returns CDR1 SGHVS and CDR2 FQNEAQ. The CDR3 DNA is TGTGCCAGCAGCTTTACAGGGGCCGAGCAGTACGTC. This codes for CASSFTGAEQYV.

The chain carries TRBV9 and TRBJ2-3; a possible D gene is TRBD1 (6 bases). This CDR3 region has 17 residues. V was clipped by 1 base and J by 2 bases, with 17 bases between them. Germline values: CDR1 SGDLS, CDR2 YYNGEE. The CDR3 coding sequence is TGTGCCAGCAGCGTATCGGGCGCTGGACAGATCACAGATACGCAGTATTTT. Its translation is CASSVSGAGQITDTQYF.

The chain employs TRBV7-3 and TRBJ1-2; D is possibly TRBD1 (5 bases). V was trimmed by 2 bases and J by 3 bases, leaving 10 bases between them. There are 14 residues in the CDR3. CDR1 is SGHTA, CDR2 FQGTGA, per germline. CDR3 amino acids: CASSLGGADYGYTF. CDR3 in DNA: TGTGCCAGCAGCTTAGGAGGGGCTGACTATGGCTACACCTTC.

The gene calls are TRBV19 and TRBJ2-1; 16 bases map to TRBD2. Germline lookup yields CDR1 LNHDA and CDR2 SQIVND (reference sequence). Unmatched junction bases numbered 11, after V lost 6 bases and J lost 15 bases. CDR3 length: 15 residues. In DNA form, the CDR3 reads TGTGCCAGTAGGACGTCGGGACTAGCGGGAGGGCTAAGGTTCTTC. Its translation is CASRTSGLAGGLRFF.

The rearrangement joins TRBV28 to TRBJ2-7; D may be TRBD2 (5 bases). V was trimmed by 6 bases and J by 6 bases, leaving 12 bases between them. In germline, CDR1 is MDHEN, CDR2 SYDVKM. CDR3 length: 12 residues. The CDR3 reads CASSPGVGEQYV. CDR3 nucleotides: TGTGCCAGCAGCCCCGGGGTAGGCGAGCAGTACGTC.

This clone was observed many times. This chain links TRBV7-2 with TRBJ2-1, with no clear D. The germline CDR1 and CDR2 sequences are SGHTA and FQGNSA. CDR3 length equals 13 residues. V lost 5 bases, J lost 7 bases, and 12 bases lay in between. DNA for the CDR3: TGTGCCAGCAGCCCACAAAACGGGAATGAGCAGTTCTTC. Protein product: CASSPQNGNEQFF. Complete variable domain (other parts from reference TRBV7-2 and TRBJ2-1): GAGVSQSPSNKVTEKGKDVELRCDPISGHTALYWYRQSLGQGLEFLIYFQGNSAPDKSGLPSDRFSAERTGGSVSTLTIQRTQQEDSAVYLCASSPQNGNEQFFGPGTRLTVL.

In this sample, this clone turned up once. This sequence joins TRBV1 and TRBJ1-6; the table gives TRBD1 as D, unverified against the DNA. TRBV1 represents a pseudogene. The CDR3 runs 18 residues. Here the CDR3 reads CTSSQDLLETAGNSPLHF. CDR3 nucleotides: TGCACCAGCAGCCAAGATTTGCTTGAGACAGCAGGCAATTCACCCCTCCACTTT.

The V call is TRBV18, the J call TRBJ1-2, with TRBD1 matching over 7 bases. Trimming took 5 bases from V and 3 from J; bases not matched to a gene: 15. CDR1 and CDR2 (germline): KGHSH, LQKENI. The CDR3 spans 17 residues. CDR3 coding DNA: TGTGCCAGCTCATCAGTGCAGGGGGGCCTGGCGGACTATGGCTACACCTTC. This sequence encodes CASSSVQGGLADYGYTF.

V is TRBV29-1 and J is TRBJ2-3; TRBD1 aligns across 8 bases. With 6 bases clipped from V and 4 bases from J, the junction kept 12 bases outside the gene matches. The germline CDR1 and CDR2 sequences are SQVTM and ANQGSEA. The CDR3 loop spans 15 amino acids. Here the CDR3 DNA reads TGCAGCGTGGACGGACAGGGCCGAATGGCAGATACGCAGTATTTT. Translated: CSVDGQGRMADTQYF.

Notes on this clone: The same CDR3 arises from other DNA sequences in this sample as well. The gene calls are TRBV28 and TRBJ1-3; perhaps TRBD1 as D (6 bases). Germline CDR1 and CDR2: MDHEN and SYDVKM. The CDR3 covers 14 residues. With 6 bases removed from V and 0 bases from J, the gap between germline ends came to 9 bases. This CDR3 is CASRTGGSGNTIYF. The CDR3 DNA reads TGTGCCAGCAGGACAGGCGGCTCTGGAAACACCATATATTTT.

The chain is built from TRBV7-9 and TRBJ2-3, with 10 bases that match TRBD2. CDR1 and CDR2 from the germline V gene are SEHNR and FQNEAQ (reference sequence). J gave up 6 bases and V 2 bases, and 5 bases lay outside the gene matches. The CDR3 sequence is 15 residues long. CDR3 DNA sequence: TGTGCCAGCAGCTTATCTAGCGGGAGTGGGGATACGCAGTATTTT. The encoded protein is CASSLSSGSGDTQYF.

V usage is TRBV7-3 and J usage is TRBJ2-1, with 16 bases aligning to TRBD2. Germline CDR1 SGHTA, CDR2 FQGTGA. Germline trimming cut 0 bases from V and 2 bases from J; bases unmatched to any gene: 4. This CDR3 is 19 amino acids long. The CDR3 sequence: CASSLTSGLAGGPYNEQFF. CDR3 nucleotides: TGTGCCAGCAGCTTAACATCGGGACTAGCGGGAGGGCCCTACAATGAGCAGTTCTTC.

The rearrangement joins TRBV4-2 to TRBJ2-5, with a tentative D call TRBD2 (5 bases). Germline V gene data show CDR1 as LGHNA and CDR2 as YNFKEQ. CDR3 length: 16 amino acids. Trimming pared 7 bases from V and 2 bases from J, leaving 20 bases between. The CDR3 DNA reads TGTGCCAGCACTCCGAGGGCGGGCGCCAATCAAGAGACCCAGTACTTC. Encoded protein: CASTPRAGANQETQYF.